This T cell receptor (beta chain) was sequenced in a study of blood T cell repertoires in COVID-19. Study-wide background: Specimens from acute and convalescent COVID-19 originated in the United States, Italy and Spain. From T cells, B-cell-depleted T cells, or PBMCs came the material, which was cDNA or gDNA.

With 10 bases clipped from V and 5 bases from J, the junction kept 14 bases outside the gene matches. In germline, CDR1 is MNHEY, CDR2 SVGAGI. The CDR3 has 15 residues. How the authors handled the data: Estimated nucleated cell counts came from reference gene primer amplification. TCRdb keeps only in-frame clones here, not all; method: immunoSEQ multiplex PCR. V and J calls and clone size are copied from that table; D and trimming were computed from the DNA. Of some 190,000 clones in the sample, around 88% were seen once. The receptor was derived from a man between 18 and 35 years old with active or convalescent COVID-19. This chain links TRBV6-5 with TRBJ1-5; 7 bases are a match to TRBD1. Material for sequencing was peripheral blood. The CDR3 bases are TGTGCCACGCAGCCCTCAGACAGGGCTCATCAGCCCCAGCATTTT. Its protein product is CATQPSDRAHQPQHF.